This T cell receptor (beta chain) was captured in a study of blood T cell repertoires in COVID-19. Study in general: T cells, B-cell-depleted T cells, or PBMCs provided the cDNA or gDNA that served as material.

Authors' processing steps: Scientists estimated how many nucleated cells there were by amplifying reference gene primers. The table came from immunoSEQ multiplex PCR; TCRdb's copy has only in-frame clones and leaves some out. V and J calls and clone size are given by that table; D and trimming were obtained from the DNA. The sample holds tens of thousands of clones, roughly nine tenths seen once. Per the germline V gene, CDR1 is LNHDA and CDR2 is SQIVND (reference sequence). Between the trimmed V and J ends, which lost 4 bases and 0 bases, there was a span of 13 bases. This CDR3 is 16 amino acids long.

The sequence came from an older woman with active or convalescent COVID-19. The chain joins TRBV19 to TRBJ1-3, with D hard to call. Sequencing used peripheral blood. CDR3 sequence: CASSKLGGVSGNTIYF. In DNA form, the CDR3 reads TGTGCCAGTAGTAAACTCGGCGGTGTCTCTGGAAACACCATATATTTT.